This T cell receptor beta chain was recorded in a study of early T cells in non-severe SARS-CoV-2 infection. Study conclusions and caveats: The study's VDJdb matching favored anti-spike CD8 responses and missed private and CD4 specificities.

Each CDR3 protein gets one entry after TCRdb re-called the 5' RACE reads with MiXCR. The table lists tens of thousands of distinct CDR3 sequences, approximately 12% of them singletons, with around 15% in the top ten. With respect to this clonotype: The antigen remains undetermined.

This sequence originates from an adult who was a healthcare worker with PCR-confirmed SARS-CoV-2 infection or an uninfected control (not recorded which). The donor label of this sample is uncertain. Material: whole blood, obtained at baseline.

DNA for the CDR3: TGTGCCAGCAGCCCCGGTTTTAGCACCGGGGAGCTGTTTTTT. Its protein is CASSPGFSTGELFF. The chain recombines TRBV7-3 with TRBJ2-2, with no clear D. V lost 5 bases and J lost 4, with 11 bases in between. From germline, CDR1 is SGHTA and CDR2 FQGTGA. There are 14 residues in the CDR3.